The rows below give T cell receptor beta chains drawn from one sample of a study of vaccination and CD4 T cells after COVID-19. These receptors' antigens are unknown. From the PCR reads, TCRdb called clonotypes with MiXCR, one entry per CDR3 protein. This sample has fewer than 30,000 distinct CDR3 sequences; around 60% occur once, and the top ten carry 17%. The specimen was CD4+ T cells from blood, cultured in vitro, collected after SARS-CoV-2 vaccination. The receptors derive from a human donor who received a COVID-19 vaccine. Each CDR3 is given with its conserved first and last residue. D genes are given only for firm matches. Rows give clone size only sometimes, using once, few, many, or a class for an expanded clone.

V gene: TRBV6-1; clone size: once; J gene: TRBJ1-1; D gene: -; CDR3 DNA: TGTGCCAGCAAGACTTTGGCGGTAAACACTGAAGCTTTCTTT; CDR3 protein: CASKTLAVNTEAFF
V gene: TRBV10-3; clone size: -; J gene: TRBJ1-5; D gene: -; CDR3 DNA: TGTGCCATCAGTCTGGGGACGGCGAGCAATCAGCCCCAGCATTTT; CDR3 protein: CAISLGTASNQPQHF
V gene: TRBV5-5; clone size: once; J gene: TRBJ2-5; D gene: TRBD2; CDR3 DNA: TGTGCCAGCAGCAGCCGGGAGCGGGGATATGGGGAGACCCAGTACTTC; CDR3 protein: CASSSRERGYGETQYF
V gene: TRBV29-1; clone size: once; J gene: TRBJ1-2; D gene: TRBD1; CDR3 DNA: TGCAGCGTTACAGGGGGTTTAAATGGCTACACCTTC; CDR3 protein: CSVTGGLNGYTF
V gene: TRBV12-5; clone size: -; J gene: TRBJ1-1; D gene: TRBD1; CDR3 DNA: TGTGCTAGTGGTTCCGTTTGGACAGGGGTCACTGAAGCTTTCTTT; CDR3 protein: CASGSVWTGVTEAFF
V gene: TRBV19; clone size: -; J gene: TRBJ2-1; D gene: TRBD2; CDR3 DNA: TGTGCCAGTAGCCTGCTGACTAGCGGGGGGAACAATGAGCAGTTCTTC; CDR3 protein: CASSLLTSGGNNEQFF
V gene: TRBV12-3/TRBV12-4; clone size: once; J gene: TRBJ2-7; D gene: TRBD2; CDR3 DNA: TGTGCCAGCAGTTTCAGCGGGGAGTCCTACGAGCAGTACTTC; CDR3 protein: CASSFSGESYEQYF
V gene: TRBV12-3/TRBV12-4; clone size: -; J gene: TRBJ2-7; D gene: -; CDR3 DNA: TGTGCCAGCAGTTCGAGCTCCTACGAGCAGTACTTC; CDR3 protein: CASSSSSYEQYF
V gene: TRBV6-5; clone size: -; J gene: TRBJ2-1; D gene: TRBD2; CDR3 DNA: TGTGCCAGCAGTTACGGGTCCGGGCTAGCGGGGGGCTCCTACAATGAGCAGTTCTTC; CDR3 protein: CASSYGSGLAGGSYNEQFF
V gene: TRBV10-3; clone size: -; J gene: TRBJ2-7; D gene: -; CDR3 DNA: TGTGCCATCAGTGAGAACAGTGGGATAAGCGAGCAGTACTTC; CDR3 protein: CAISENSGISEQYF
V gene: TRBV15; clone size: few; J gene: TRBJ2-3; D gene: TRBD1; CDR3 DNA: TGTGCCACCAGCACCCGGGACAGGGTCACAGATACGCAGTATTTT; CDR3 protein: CATSTRDRVTDTQYF
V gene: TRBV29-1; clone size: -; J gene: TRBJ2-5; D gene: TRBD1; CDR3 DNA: TGCAGCGTCGCCCAGGGGGCGGCAGAGACCCAGTACTTC; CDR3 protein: CSVAQGAAETQYF
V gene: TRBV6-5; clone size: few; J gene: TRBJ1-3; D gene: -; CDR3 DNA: TGTGCCAGCAGTTATGCCGAATCTGGAAACACCATATATTTT; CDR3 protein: CASSYAESGNTIYF
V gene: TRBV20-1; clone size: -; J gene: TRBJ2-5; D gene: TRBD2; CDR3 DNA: TGCAGTGCCGAAGGGACTAGCGGGAAACAAGAGACCCAGTACTTC; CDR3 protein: CSAEGTSGKQETQYF
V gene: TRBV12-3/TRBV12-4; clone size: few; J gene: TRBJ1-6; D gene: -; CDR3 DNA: TGTGCCAGCAGTTTAGATCTGGATTCACCCCTCCACTTT; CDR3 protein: CASSLDLDSPLHF
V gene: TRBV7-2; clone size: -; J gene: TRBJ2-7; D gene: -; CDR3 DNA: TGTGCCAGCAGCTCGCGGACAGCATTCTACGAGCAGTACTTC; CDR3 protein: CASSSRTAFYEQYF
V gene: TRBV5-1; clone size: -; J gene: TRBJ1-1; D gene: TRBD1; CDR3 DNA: TGCGCCAGCAGCTTGGTGGACAGGACGAACACTGAAGCTTTCTTT; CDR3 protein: CASSLVDRTNTEAFF
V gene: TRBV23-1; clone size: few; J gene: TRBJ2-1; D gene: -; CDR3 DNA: TGCGCCAGCAGTCTCAGTAGCAGGGAACCCTACAATGAGCAGTTCTTC; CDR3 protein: CASSLSSREPYNEQFF
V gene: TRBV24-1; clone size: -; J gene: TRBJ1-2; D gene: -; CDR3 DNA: TGTGCCACCAGTGATTTCTATGGCTACACCTTC; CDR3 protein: CATSDFYGYTF
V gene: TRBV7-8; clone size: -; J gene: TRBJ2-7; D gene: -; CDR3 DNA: TGTGCCAGCAGCCCAGGGTTAAACTCCTACGAGCAGTACTTC; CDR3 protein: CASSPGLNSYEQYF
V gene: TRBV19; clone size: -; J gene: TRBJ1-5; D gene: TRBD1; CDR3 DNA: TGTGCCAGTAGTACGAGACAGGGGGTCGGAAGCAATCAGCCCCAGCATTTT; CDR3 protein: CASSTRQGVGSNQPQHF
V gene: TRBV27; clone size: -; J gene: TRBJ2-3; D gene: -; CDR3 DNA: TGTGCCAGCAGTTTAATCGCTGGAAGCACAGATACGCAGTATTTT; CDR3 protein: CASSLIAGSTDTQYF
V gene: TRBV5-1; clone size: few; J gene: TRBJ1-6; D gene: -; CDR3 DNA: TGCGCCAGCAGCTTGGGCGCCGGGTGGGATTCACCCCTCCACTTT; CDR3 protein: CASSLGAGWDSPLHF
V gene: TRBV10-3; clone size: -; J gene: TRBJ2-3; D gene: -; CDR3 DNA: TGTGCCATCAGCAGAGACAGTCCCAGCACAGATACGCAGTATTTT; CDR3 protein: CAISRDSPSTDTQYF
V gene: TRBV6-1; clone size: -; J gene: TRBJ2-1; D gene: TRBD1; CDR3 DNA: TGTGCCAGCAGTCTCGAGGGGGCCTCCTACAATGAGCAGTTCTTC; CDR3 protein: CASSLEGASYNEQFF
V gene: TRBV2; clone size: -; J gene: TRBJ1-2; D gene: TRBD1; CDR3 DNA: TGTGCCAGCTCCGGACAGGGGGCGCAATTCAGCTATGGCTACACCTTC; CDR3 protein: CASSGQGAQFSYGYTF
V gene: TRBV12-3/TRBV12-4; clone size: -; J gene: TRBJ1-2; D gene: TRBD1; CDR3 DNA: TGTGCCAGCAGTTTAGGGACAGGGGAGGGCACCTTC; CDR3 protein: CASSLGTGEGTF
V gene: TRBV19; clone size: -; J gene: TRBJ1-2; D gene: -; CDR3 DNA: TGTGCCAGTAGTATCGGAGGGAACTATGGCTACACCTTC; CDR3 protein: CASSIGGNYGYTF
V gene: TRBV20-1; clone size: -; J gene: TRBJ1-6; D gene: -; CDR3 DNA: TGCAGTGCTAGAGCGGGCTCCTATAATTCACCCCTCCACTTT; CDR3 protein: CSARAGSYNSPLHF
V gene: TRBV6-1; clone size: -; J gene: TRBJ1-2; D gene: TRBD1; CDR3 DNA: TGTGCCAGCAGTAAATACAGGGGGCTTGGCTATGGCTACACCTTC; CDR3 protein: CASSKYRGLGYGYTF
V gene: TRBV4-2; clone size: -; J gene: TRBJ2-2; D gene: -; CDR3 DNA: TGTGCCAGCAGCCAAAACTCTGGGGGGGGGCTTACCGGGGAGCTGTTTTTT; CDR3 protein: CASSQNSGGGLTGELFF